The subject of this entry is one T cell receptor (beta chain). Its specificity is unknown. The authors reverse transcribed all of the isolated RNA, so sequencing captured expressed TCRB transcripts. Clones were sequenced by immunoSEQ multiplex PCR, and TCRdb holds only the in-frame ones, with some missing. The sample has some 170,000 clones, roughly 65% seen once. This sample is part of a study of beta chain features in type 1 diabetes. General observations from the study: Shorter TCRB CDR3s, moderately but significantly so, were found in Type 1 diabetes patients in all four CD4+ subsets.

The receptor comes from a man younger than 40 with type 1 diabetes. The sample comprised naive CD4+ T cells from blood.

CDR3 bases: TGCGCCAGCAGCCCGACTAGGACAGATACGCAGTATTTT. This encodes CASSPTRTDTQYF. The rearrangement links TRBV4-1 to TRBJ2-3, with D maybe TRBD2 (6 bases). V lost 4 bases, J lost 3 bases, and 8 bases lay in between. Germline V gene sequence: CDR1 MGHRA, CDR2 YSYEKL. CDR3 length: 13 residues.